This note documents a single TCR beta chain sequence. This clonotype showed up many times. Its specific antigen is unknown. Per-base quality was not reported, and no clone a single base away is much larger than it. The CDR3 covers 15 residues, taking in both the cysteine and the phenylalanine. Kept here is only the CDR3 DNA, which spans 45 bases and is read in frame from base 1. This sample is part of a study of neurological immune-mediated disorders (dated by TCRdb to between 2019 and 2020). For the study in its entirety: Among the 34 multiple sclerosis patients, relapsing-remitting MS was present in approximately 31 and secondary progressive MS was present in 3. Using UMI-based sequencing, the study compared peripheral blood TCR-beta repertoires from patients with HTLV-I-associated myelopathy (HAM/TSP), patients with multiple sclerosis, and healthy controls. The cohort included approximately 68 subjects: roughly 14 with HAM/TSP, some 34 with multiple sclerosis, and approximately 20 healthy controls. The approximately 110 TCR-beta libraries covered PBMC samples along with longitudinal samples, technical triplicates, and paired sorted CD4+ and CD8+ T-cell subsets.

Points the paper makes about the study in general: The highest TCR clonal expansion was observed in HAM/TSP patients, whereas the lowest was observed in MS patients, even when compared with healthy controls. Repertoires from 18 of 34 MS patients were grouped by phylogenetic analysis into a cluster of related CDR3 sequences, suggesting a possible repertoire-level signature. No association of the MS cluster with clinical or MRI features was observed, and the need for larger cohorts was stated by the authors. Across subjects, expanded clones never shared an identical CDR3 amino acid sequence, which suggests that the TCR-beta repertoires in every group were private.

Libraries from unsorted PBMCs were made from 2 million PBMCs kept in RNAlater at -80 degrees C until RNA extraction. Multiple sclerosis patients were enrolled in a US clinical protocol evaluating disease progression by magnetic resonance imaging. Peripheral blood was subjected to Ficoll-Hypaque density gradient centrifugation to isolate PBMCs, which were then cryopreserved in liquid nitrogen. cDNA was synthesized by template-switch 5'RACE using a primer carrying a 10-nucleotide random unique molecular identifier by which each TCR transcript was tagged. Each sequencing run produced over 180 million TCR-beta sequences covering 15-18 subjects. Total RNA was extracted with the RNeasy kit. The KAPA Real-time Library Amplification kit was used to amplify TCR-beta VDJ regions with primers targeting the TCR constant region and the 5'RACE anchor. A first PCR added sample indexes and Illumina adaptors, after which a second PCR increased the library yield. The roughly 650 bp TCR product was size-selected on a 2% E-gel SizeSelection system after Ampure bead purification. Library quality was checked on a Bioanalyzer, concentration was measured with Qubit, and libraries were quantified with the Kapa Library Quantification kit before pooling. Paired-end 2 x 150 bp sequencing of the libraries was performed on an Illumina HiSeq 2500. To increase sequence diversity, roughly 23-30% phiX was spiked into each library pool. The study's own analysis went as follows. Quality-filtered reads were processed with the UMI-based MiGEC pipeline, which removed over 75% of raw TCR sequences during error correction. IMGT germline references were used for aligning VDJ genes, and each clonotype was defined as a unique CDR3 amino acid sequence together with its V-J genes. VDJtools evaluated clonal expansion, Shannon diversity and CDR3 relatedness (CalcPairwiseDistances, ClusterSamples); CLCbio workbench built phylogenetic trees. Clones with at least 8 unique UMIs were defined as expanded, with this threshold being based on coefficient-of-variation modelling across technical triplicates. TCRdb applied fastp at Q25 and MiXCR to the public reads, then kept only in-frame beta chains. Each record represents a unique CDR3 protein, reported with the most common genes and DNA among its rows. These V and J calls rely on TCRdb rather than the paper's analysis. The sample includes 87,000 or so distinct CDR3 sequences, with 3.5% observed a single time. The ten largest clonotypes hold 2.9% of the sample.

This receptor was obtained from a woman between 45 and 60 years old with multiple sclerosis. The sequencing sample was made of PBMCs. This sequence uses TRBV21-1 and TRBJ1-2; TRBD1 is taken as the D call from the table, unchecked against the DNA. TRBV21-1 is a pseudogene segment. The CDR3 region has the sequence CASSKVLRGSNGYTF. The DNA reads as follows: TGTGCCAGCAGCAAAGTGTTGAGGGGTAGTAACGGCTACACCTTC.